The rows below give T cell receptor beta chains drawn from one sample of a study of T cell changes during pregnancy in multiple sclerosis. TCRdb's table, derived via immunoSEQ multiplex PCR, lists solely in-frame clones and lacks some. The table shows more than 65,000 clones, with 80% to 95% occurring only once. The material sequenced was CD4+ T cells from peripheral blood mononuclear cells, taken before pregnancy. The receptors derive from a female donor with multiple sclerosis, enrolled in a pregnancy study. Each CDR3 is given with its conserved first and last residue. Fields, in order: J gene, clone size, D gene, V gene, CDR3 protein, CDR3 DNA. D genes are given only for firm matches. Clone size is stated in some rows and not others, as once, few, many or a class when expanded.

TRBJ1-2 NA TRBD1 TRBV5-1 CASSAGQGFGYTF TGCGCCAGCAGCGCGGGACAGGGGTTTGGCTACACCTTC
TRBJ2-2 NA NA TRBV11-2 CASSLFVSGATGELFF TGTGCCAGCAGCTTATTTGTGTCAGGTGCCACCGGGGAGCTGTTTTTT
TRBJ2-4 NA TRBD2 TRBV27 CASNHGGLDGIQYF TGTGCCAGCAACCACGGGGGGTTAGACGGCATTCAGTACTTC
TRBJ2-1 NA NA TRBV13 CASSLGRLNYNEQFF TGTGCCAGCAGCTTAGGCAGGCTAAACTACAATGAGCAGTTCTTC
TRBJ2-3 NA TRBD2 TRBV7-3 CASSSSGASTDTQYF TGTGCCAGCAGCTCTAGCGGGGCTAGCACAGATACGCAGTATTTT
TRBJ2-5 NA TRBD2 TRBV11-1 CASSPTSGRGQETQYF TGTGCCAGCAGCCCCACTAGCGGGAGGGGCCAAGAGACCCAGTACTTC
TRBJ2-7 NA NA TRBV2 CASSEQGMNEQYF TGTGCCAGCAGTGAACAGGGGATGAACGAGCAGTACTTC
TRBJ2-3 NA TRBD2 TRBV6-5 CASKRDHGTDTQYF TGTGCCAGCAAGCGGGACCACGGGACAGATACGCAGTATTTT
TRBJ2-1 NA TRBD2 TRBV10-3 CAIRGGLAGYNEQFF TGTGCCATCAGAGGGGGACTAGCGGGCTACAATGAGCAGTTCTTC
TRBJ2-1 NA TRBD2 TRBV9 CASSVESGGPDEQFF TGTGCCAGCAGCGTAGAATCGGGGGGGCCAGATGAGCAGTTCTTC
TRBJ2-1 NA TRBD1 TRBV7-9 CASSLRQGNNEQFF TGTGCCAGCAGCCTTAGACAGGGGAACAATGAGCAGTTCTTC
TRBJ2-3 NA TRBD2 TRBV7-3 CASSLVPGLADPDTQYF TGTGCCAGCAGCTTAGTCCCGGGGCTAGCGGATCCAGATACGCAGTATTTT
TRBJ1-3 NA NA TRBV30 CAWGAGVPSGNTIYF TGTGCCTGGGGCGCCGGGGTACCCTCTGGAAACACCATATATTTT
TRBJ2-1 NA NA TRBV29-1 CSVSAAISNNEQFF TGCAGCGTTTCTGCGGCTATTAGTAACAATGAGCAGTTCTTC
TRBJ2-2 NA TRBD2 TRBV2 CASREGSGRFFTGELFF TGTGCCAGCAGGGAGGGTAGCGGGAGATTTTTCACCGGGGAGCTGTTTTTT
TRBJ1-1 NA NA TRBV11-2 CASSSQVETEAFF TGTGCCAGCAGCTCCCAGGTCGAGACTGAAGCTTTCTTT
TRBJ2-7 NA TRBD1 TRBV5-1 CASSDLGWRDRVWAAEQYF TGCGCCAGCAGCGATTTGGGGTGGAGGGACAGGGTGTGGGCTGCCGAGCAGTACTTC
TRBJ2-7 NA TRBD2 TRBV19 CASSIRSGGRPYEQYF TGTGCCAGTAGTATCCGAAGCGGGGGCCGACCCTACGAGCAGTACTTC
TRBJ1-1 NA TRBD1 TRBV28 CASSLAGGTEAFF TGTGCCAGCAGTTTAGCAGGGGGCACTGAAGCTTTCTTT
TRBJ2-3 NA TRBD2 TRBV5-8 CASTSAGGVTDTQYF TGTGCCAGCACTTCTGCGGGGGGGGTAACAGATACGCAGTATTTT
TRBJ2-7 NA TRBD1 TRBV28 CASSSPPGTGVGSYEQYF TGTGCCAGCAGTTCTCCTCCCGGAACAGGGGTCGGTTCCTACGAGCAGTACTTC
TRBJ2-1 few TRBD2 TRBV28 CASSRTSGLNNEQFF TGTGCCAGCAGTCGGACTAGCGGGCTCAACAATGAGCAGTTCTTC
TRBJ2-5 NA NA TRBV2 CASSRTGSETQYF TGTGCCAGCAGCCGGACGGGGAGTGAGACCCAGTACTTC
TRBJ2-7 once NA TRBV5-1 CASSAGTFPYEQYF TGCGCCAGCAGCGCCGGGACTTTCCCCTACGAGCAGTACTTC
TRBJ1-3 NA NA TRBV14 CASSQDLGLLGSGNTIYF TGTGCCAGCAGCCAAGATTTGGGACTCCTGGGGTCTGGAAACACCATATATTTT
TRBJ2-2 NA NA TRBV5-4 CASSLGATGSVFTGELFF TGTGCCAGCAGCTTGGGAGCCACAGGTTCCGTTTTCACCGGGGAGCTGTTTTTT
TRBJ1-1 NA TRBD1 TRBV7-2 CASSFRQGGTEAFF TGTGCCAGCAGCTTTCGACAGGGAGGCACTGAAGCTTTCTTT
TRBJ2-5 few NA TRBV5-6 CASSLAETQYF TGTGCCAGCAGCTTAGCAGAGACCCAGTACTTC
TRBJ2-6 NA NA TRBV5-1 CASSREAGANVLTF TGCGCCAGCAGCAGGGAGGCGGGGGCCAACGTCCTGACTTTC
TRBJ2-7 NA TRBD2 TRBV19 CASSPGGIYEQYF TGTGCCAGTAGCCCGGGGGGGATCTACGAGCAGTACTTC
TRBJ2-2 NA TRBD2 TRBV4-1 CASSRLSGVSGELFF TGCGCCAGCAGCCGATTGAGCGGGGTCTCCGGGGAGCTGTTTTTT
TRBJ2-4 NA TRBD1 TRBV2 CASTRGLRSANIQYF TGTGCCAGCACCAGGGGGTTGAGGAGCGCGAACATTCAGTACTTC
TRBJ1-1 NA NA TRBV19 CASSIGVGGGTEAFF TGTGCCAGTAGTATAGGAGTAGGGGGGGGCACTGAAGCTTTCTTT
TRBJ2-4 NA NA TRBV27 CASSPQQGRMNIQYF TGTGCCAGCAGTCCCCAACAGGGAAGGATGAACATTCAGTACTTC
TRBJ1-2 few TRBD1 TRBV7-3 CASSSTGAGYGYTF TGTGCCAGCAGCTCGACAGGGGCCGGCTATGGCTACACCTTC
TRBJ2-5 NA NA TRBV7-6 CASSPDRAGETQYF TGTGCCAGCAGCCCTGACAGGGCGGGGGAGACCCAGTACTTC
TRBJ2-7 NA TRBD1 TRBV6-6 CASSYGGTGGSYEQYF TGTGCCAGCAGTTACGGGGGGACAGGGGGCTCCTACGAGCAGTACTTC
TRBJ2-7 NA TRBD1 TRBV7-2 CASSAGQDRTYEQYF TGTGCCAGCAGCGCAGGACAGGACAGAACCTACGAGCAGTACTTC
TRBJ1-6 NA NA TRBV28 CANQDRSSYNSPLHF TGTGCCAACCAGGACAGAAGCTCCTATAATTCACCCCTCCACTTT
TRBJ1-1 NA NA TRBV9 CASAGRAGIVGTEAFF TGTGCCAGCGCCGGTCGGGCAGGGATAGTGGGGACTGAAGCTTTCTTT
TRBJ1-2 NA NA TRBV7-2 CASSLAYYGYTF TGTGCCAGCAGCTTAGCCTACTATGGCTACACCTTC
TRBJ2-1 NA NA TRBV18 CASSPGRLNNEQFF TGTGCCAGCTCACCAGGAAGACTCAACAATGAGCAGTTCTTC
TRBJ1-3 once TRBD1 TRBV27 CASSHLTPGTGGGNTIYF TGTGCCAGCAGTCACTTAACACCAGGGACAGGGGGTGGAAACACCATATATTTT
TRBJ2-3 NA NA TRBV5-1 CASSLVGPGHHTDTQYF TGCGCCAGCAGCTTGGTAGGTCCGGGACACCACACAGATACGCAGTATTTT
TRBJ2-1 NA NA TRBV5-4 CASSSREYNEQFF TGTGCCAGCAGCTCGAGGGAATACAATGAGCAGTTCTTC